A single sample gave rise to the 22 T cell receptor beta chains below, sequenced in a study of post-analysis software for immune sequencing data. Study outcomes and limitations: In patients, five or six TRBV segments were more frequent than in controls, with TRBV5-6, TRBV5-1 and TRBV20-1 among them.

These TCRs are of unknown antigen specificity. Tagging with unique molecular identifiers was a feature of the TCR beta cDNA libraries. TCRdb reprocessed the PCR reads with MiXCR, giving one entry per CDR3 protein. The profile shows over 700,000 distinct CDR3 sequences, 25% to 30% of them singletons. Material for sequencing was blood. The receptors come from a girl between 10 and 17 years old with multiple sclerosis.

This chain uses TRBV24-1 with TRBJ1-2; D ambiguous. The CDR3 loop spans 11 amino acids. Germline V gene data show CDR1 as KGHDR and CDR2 as SFDVKD. V was cut by 9 bases and J by 2 bases, with 6 bases left in between. The CDR3 nucleotides are TGTGCCACCTCCGGAAACTATGGCTACACCTTC. It yields the protein CATSGNYGYTF.

The rearrangement uses TRBV5-1 and TRBJ1-5; the D is unclear. Germline V CDR1 and CDR2: SGHRS, YFSETQ. The CDR3 extends over 11 amino acids. V lost 8 bases to trimming and J lost 6 bases, with 9 bases between them. As DNA, the CDR3 is TGCGCCAGGCGAATGACTCAGCCCCAGCATTTT. It encodes CARRMTQPQHF.

The V call is TRBV9, the J call TRBJ2-3; tentative D call: TRBD1 (6 bases). The ends were cut back, 3 bases at V and 6 bases at J, with 14 bases in the middle. This CDR3 has 14 amino acids. The germline gives CDR1 SGDLS, CDR2 YYNGEE. The CDR3 DNA follows: TGTGCCAGCAGCGCCCGACAGGATACGGATACGCAGTATTTT. As protein: CASSARQDTDTQYF.

This clonotype has only a few counts. This chain links TRBV7-2 with TRBJ2-5, with D possibly being TRBD1 (5 bases). The V end was cut by 8 bases, the J end by 3 bases, with 22 bases between. Germline V gene lookup returns CDR1 SGHTA and CDR2 FQGNSA. The CDR3 has 16 amino acids. The CDR3 here is CASSKPGAPEKETQYF. In nucleotides, the CDR3 is TGTGCCAGCTCGAAGCCTGGGGCGCCCGAAAAAGAGACCCAGTACTTC.

This clonotype was detected only a few times. The gene calls are TRBV4-3 and TRBJ2-7, with D possibly being TRBD2 (5 bases). This CDR3 is built from 15 residues. The V end was cut by 3 bases, the J end by 3 bases, with 15 bases between. CDR1 and CDR2 (germline): LGHNA, YSLEER. Written as DNA, the CDR3 is TGCGCCAGCAGCCAGGCCCTTGCTGGAGGCTACGAGCAGTACTTC. Protein product: CASSQALAGGYEQYF.

This clonotype was observed a few times. This rearrangement joins TRBV20-1 to TRBJ2-1; the D gene is possibly TRBD1 (5 bases). Germline values: CDR1 DFQATT, CDR2 SNEGSKA (reference sequence). V was pared by 0 bases and J by 7 bases, with 16 bases between. This CDR3 region has 15 residues. The CDR3 bases are TGCAGTGCTAGAGATCCAGCAGGGAAGATGAATGAGCAGTTCTTC. It encodes CSARDPAGKMNEQFF.

This clonotype was observed a few times. The chain uses TRBV10-3 and TRBJ2-7; TRBD1 matches at 7 bases. Germline V gives CDR1 ENHRY, CDR2 SYGVKD. The CDR3 runs to 12 residues. V dropped 6 bases and J dropped 4; count of bases not matched to a gene: 3. For the CDR3, the DNA is TGTGCCATCAGGGGGACAGAGTACGAGCAGTACTTC. It codes for CAIRGTEYEQYF.

The J gene is TRBJ2-1, the V gene TRBV5-1; 9 nucleotides line up with TRBD1. Germline loops: CDR1 SGHRS, CDR2 YFSETQ. Unmatched junction bases numbered 8, after V lost 5 bases and J lost 5 bases. The CDR3 runs to 15 residues. The DNA of the CDR3 is TGCGCCAGCAGACTGGACAGGGGTGCGCACAATGAGCAGTTCTTC. Translating gives CASRLDRGAHNEQFF.

The genes are TRBV29-1 and TRBJ2-7; D tentatively fits TRBD1 or TRBD2 (5 bases each). V was clipped by 6 bases and J by 3 bases, with 15 bases between them. The V gene's germline CDR1 is SQVTM and CDR2 ANQGSEA. This CDR3 is 13 amino acids long. For the CDR3, the DNA is TGCAGCGTATCTTCGGGGCGGAGCTACGAGCAGTACTTC. It encodes CSVSSGRSYEQYF.

The rearrangement joins TRBV5-1 to TRBJ2-2, with 13 bases aligning to TRBD2. After removal of 0 bases from V and 6 bases from J, the junction contained 5 bases not matched to a gene. The V gene's germline CDR1 is SGHRS and CDR2 YFSETQ. The CDR3 runs 17 residues. The CDR3: CASSLATSGRAAGELFF. CDR3 DNA: TGCGCCAGCAGCTTGGCTACTAGCGGGAGGGCCGCCGGGGAGCTGTTTTTT.

The chain recombines TRBV11-2 with TRBJ2-4; 14 bases are a match to TRBD2. Trimming took 5 bases from V and 1 from J; bases not matched to a gene: 16. Germline CDR1 and CDR2: SGHAT and FQNNGV. The CDR3 runs 21 residues. The CDR3 reads CASSALGLAGEWNTAKNIQYF. In DNA, the CDR3 is TGTGCCAGCAGCGCCCTGGGACTAGCGGGAGAATGGAATACGGCCAAAAACATTCAGTACTTC.

In its sample, this clonotype was seen a few times. One junction end disagrees with the germline gene, perhaps due to a read error. V is TRBV4-3 and J is TRBJ2-1; D may be TRBD1 (5 bases). The germline V gene has CDR1 LGHNA and CDR2 YSLEER. The CDR3 spans 18 residues. CDR3 amino acids: CASSQDPRWGGSFNEQFF. CDR3 nucleotides: TGCGCCAGCAGCCAAGATCCCAGGTGGGGCGGCTCCTTCAATGAGCAGTTCTTC.

The J gene is TRBJ1-5, the V gene TRBV28, with D possibly TRBD1 on 5 matching bases. Germline CDR1 reads MDHEN; CDR2 reads SYDVKM. V was pared by 2 bases and J by 6 bases, with 11 bases between. The length of the CDR3 is 14 residues. CDR3 DNA sequence: TGTGCCAGCAGTTTACTGGGGGTCGGTCAGCCCCAGCATTTT. This codes for CASSLLGVGQPQHF. The variable domain in full, completed from reference TRBV28 and TRBJ1-5, reads DVKVTQSSRYLVKRTGEKVFLECVQDMDHENMFWYRQDPGLGLRLIYFSYDVKMKEKGDIPEGYSVSREKKERFSLILESASTNQTSMYLCASSLLGVGQPQHFGDGTRLSIL.

This clonotype was found a few times. The gene calls are TRBV28 and TRBJ2-3; D remains unclear. This CDR3 is 16 amino acids long. Germline CDR1 is MDHEN and CDR2 is SYDVKM. V lost 6 bases and J 2 bases, leaving 18 bases between the germline ends. Written as DNA, the CDR3 is TGTGCCAGCAGAGGACCCTCGGGCAGATCCACAGATACGCAGTATTTT. It translates to CASRGPSGRSTDTQYF.

This clonotype was seen a handful of times. The chain is built from TRBV4-1 and TRBJ1-2; 7 bases agree with TRBD1. CDR1 MGHRA and CDR2 YSYEKL come from the germline V gene. The V and J ends lost 1 base and 2 bases, in that order; junction bases with no gene match: 4. The CDR3 is 15 amino acids. The CDR3 bases are TGCGCCAGCAGCCAAGCGCTGGACAGGAACTATGGCTACACCTTC. Translating it yields CASSQALDRNYGYTF.

The chain uses TRBV20-1 and TRBJ1-1; 7 nucleotides line up with TRBD1. The length of the CDR3 is 15 residues. V shed 6 bases, J shed 1 base, and the junction held 11 bases outside the gene matches. Germline lookup yields CDR1 DFQATT and CDR2 SNEGSKA (reference sequence). DNA for the CDR3: TGCAGTGCCCCCCTGCACAGGGGTCGGAACACTGAAGCTTTCTTT. This codes for CSAPLHRGRNTEAFF.

Worth noting for this clonotype: This may stem from a read error, because a much larger clone lies one nucleotide away. The V and J genes are TRBV27 and TRBJ2-1, with 8 bases matching TRBD1. The CDR3 totals 12 residues. Per the germline V gene, CDR1 is MNHEY and CDR2 is SMNVEV (reference sequence). V gave up 7 bases and J gave up 6 bases; unmatched junction bases: 2. The DNA for the CDR3 is TGTGCCAGCACTACAGGGGGCAATGAGCAGTTCTTC. As protein: CASTTGGNEQFF.

This clonotype was seen more than once but under ten times. The chain uses TRBV18 and TRBJ2-2; the match to TRBD1 covers 7 bases. The CDR3 length is 16 residues. Germline V gene lookup returns CDR1 KGHSH and CDR2 LQKENI. Trimming cost V 4 bases and J 4 bases; bases outside gene matches: 9. This CDR3 is CASSLPTTGTTGELFF. CDR3 bases: TGTGCCAGCTCACTACCTACGACAGGGACCACCGGGGAGCTGTTTTTT.

The genes are TRBV4-2 and TRBJ2-3; 7 bases align to TRBD1. Germline CDR1 reads LGHNA; CDR2 reads YNFKEQ. This CDR3 contains 16 residues. V shed 4 bases and J 1 base; nucleotides not matched to a gene: 8. The CDR3 loop is CASSPIQGLGTDTQYF. Written as DNA, the CDR3 is TGTGCCAGCAGCCCTATACAGGGGCTGGGCACAGATACGCAGTATTTT.

The chain employs TRBV27 and TRBJ2-7; possible D gene TRBD1, 6 bases. V was pared by 3 bases and J by 1 base, with 13 bases between. Germline CDR1 and CDR2: MNHEY and SMNVEV (reference sequence). CDR3 length: 15 residues. CDR3 sequence: CASSFSRGPSYEQYF. CDR3 in DNA: TGTGCCAGCAGTTTCAGCAGGGGCCCATCCTACGAGCAGTACTTC.

This clonotype was observed many times. A much larger clone differs by one base, so this may be a read error. The chain combines TRBV5-1 with TRBJ2-6; D might be TRBD2 (6 bases). The CDR3 extends over 17 amino acids. Germline values: CDR1 SGHRS, CDR2 YFSETQ. The CDR3 sequence: CASSLSGSSSGANVRTF. The CDR3, as DNA: TGCGCCAGCAGCTTGAGCGGGTCTAGCTCTGGGGCCAACGTCCGGACTTTC.

The chain uses TRBV12-3 or TRBV12-4 and TRBJ1-1; D is perhaps TRBD1 (5 bases). The CDR3 length is 13 residues. With 3 bases removed from V and 3 bases from J, the gap between germline ends came to 8 bases. CDR3 sequence reads: CASSFMGDTEAFF. The CDR3 DNA is TGTGCCAGCAGTTTTATGGGGGACACTGAAGCTTTCTTT.